This T cell receptor (beta chain) was obtained from a study of T cell responses to AZD1222 COVID-19 vaccine. Overall study findings and caveats: White British people made up most donors, females outnumbered males, and clonal diversity was possibly underestimated.

Generated by immunoSEQ multiplex PCR, the TCRdb table keeps only in-frame clones and is missing some. The data show under 45,000 clones, around 80% seen once. This CDR3 has 12 amino acids. V was pared by 7 bases and J by 6 bases, with 11 bases between. Germline V CDR1 and CDR2: SGHNT, YYREEE (reference sequence). This clone appeared a single time. The antigen is undetermined. The chain is built from TRBV5-4 and TRBJ2-1; D is perhaps TRBD1 (6 bases). The sequence came from an adult who received the AZD1222 COVID-19 vaccine. The sequencing used peripheral blood, collected 28 days after the second AZD1222 dose. This CDR3 is CASARDTNEQFF. Here the CDR3 DNA reads TGTGCCAGCGCCCGGGACACCAATGAGCAGTTCTTC. Full variable domain (outside the CDR3, taken from reference TRBV5-4 and TRBJ2-1): ETGVTQSPTHLIKTRGQQVTLRCSSQSGHNTVSWYQQALGQGPQFIFQYYREEENGRGNFPPRFSGLQFPNYSSELNVNALELDDSALYLCASARDTNEQFFGPGTRLTVL.